This TCR beta chain was recovered during a study of cytomegalovirus exposure and HLA in healthy donors. Study-wide points: About 87% or about 30% of the time was how often most TCR beta V segments were productive, according to an earlier analysis. A list of roughly 180 TCR beta chains associated with cytomegalovirus was given. A later analysis showed that HLA-associated TCR beta chains had undergone more clonal expansion than equally common others. Trimming of TCR beta V- and J-genes showed a link, identified in a later analysis, to a missense DCLRE1C variant.

This clone was seen more than once but under ten times. The antigen is not known. The V end was cut by 4 bases, the J end by 8 bases, with 12 bases between. Germline V CDR1 and CDR2: SQVTM, ANQGSEA. The length of the CDR3 is 12 residues. The PCR was carried out with 60 Vbeta primers and 13 Jbeta primers. TCRdb's copy holds only in-frame clones and misses some; the assay was immunoSEQ multiplex PCR. The data contain about 120,000 clones, around 62% of them singletons. The sample was PBMCs. The TCR comes from a woman aged 35 to 49 in good health and CMV-seropositive. The chain links TRBV29-1 to TRBJ2-1; D possibly corresponds to TRBD1 (5 bases). The CDR3: CSVVRVGDEQFF. For the CDR3, the DNA is TGCAGCGTTGTCAGGGTAGGTGATGAGCAGTTCTTC.